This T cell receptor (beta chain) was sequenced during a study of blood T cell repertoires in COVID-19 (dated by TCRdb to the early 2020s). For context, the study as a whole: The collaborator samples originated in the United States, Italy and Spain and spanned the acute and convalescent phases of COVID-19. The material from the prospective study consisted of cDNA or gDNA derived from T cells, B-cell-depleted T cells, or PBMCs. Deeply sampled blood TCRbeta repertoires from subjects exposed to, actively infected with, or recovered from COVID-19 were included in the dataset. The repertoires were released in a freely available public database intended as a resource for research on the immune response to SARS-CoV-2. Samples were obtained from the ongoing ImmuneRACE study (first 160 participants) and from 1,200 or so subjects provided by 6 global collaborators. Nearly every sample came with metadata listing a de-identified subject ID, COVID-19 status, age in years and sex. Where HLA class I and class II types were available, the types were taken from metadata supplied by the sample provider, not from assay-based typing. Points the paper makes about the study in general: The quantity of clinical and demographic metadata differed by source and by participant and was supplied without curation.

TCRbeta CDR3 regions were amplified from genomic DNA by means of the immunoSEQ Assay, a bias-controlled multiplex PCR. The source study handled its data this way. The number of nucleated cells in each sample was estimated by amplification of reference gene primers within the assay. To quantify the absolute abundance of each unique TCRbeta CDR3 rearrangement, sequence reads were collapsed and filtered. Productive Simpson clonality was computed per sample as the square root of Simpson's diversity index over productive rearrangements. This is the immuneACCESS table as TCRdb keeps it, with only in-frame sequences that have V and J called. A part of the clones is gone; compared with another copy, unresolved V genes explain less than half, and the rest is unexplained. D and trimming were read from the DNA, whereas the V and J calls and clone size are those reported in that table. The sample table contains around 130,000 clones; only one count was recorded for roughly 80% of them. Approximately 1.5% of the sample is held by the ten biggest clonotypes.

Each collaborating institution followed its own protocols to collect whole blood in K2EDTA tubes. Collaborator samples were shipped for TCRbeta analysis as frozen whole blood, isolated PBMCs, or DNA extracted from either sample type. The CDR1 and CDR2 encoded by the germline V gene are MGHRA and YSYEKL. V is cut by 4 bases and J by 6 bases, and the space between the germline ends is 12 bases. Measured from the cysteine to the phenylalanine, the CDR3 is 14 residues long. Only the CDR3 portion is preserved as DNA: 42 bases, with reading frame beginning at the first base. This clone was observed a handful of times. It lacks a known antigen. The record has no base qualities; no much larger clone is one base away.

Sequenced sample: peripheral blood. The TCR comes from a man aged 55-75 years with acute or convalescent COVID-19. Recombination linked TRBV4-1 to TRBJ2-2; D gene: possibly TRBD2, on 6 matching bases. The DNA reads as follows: TGCGCCAGCAGCCCGACTACGGGGGCCGGGGAGCTGTTTTTT. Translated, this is CASSPTTGAGELFF.